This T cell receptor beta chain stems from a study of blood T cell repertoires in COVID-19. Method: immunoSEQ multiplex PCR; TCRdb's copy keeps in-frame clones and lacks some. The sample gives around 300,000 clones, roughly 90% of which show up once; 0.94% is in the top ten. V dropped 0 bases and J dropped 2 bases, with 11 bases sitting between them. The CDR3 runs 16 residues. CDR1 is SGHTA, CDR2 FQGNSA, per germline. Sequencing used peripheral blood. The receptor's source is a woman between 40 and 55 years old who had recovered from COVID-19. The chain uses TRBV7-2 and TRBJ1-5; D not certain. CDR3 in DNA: TGTGCCAGCAGCTTAGCTTTCCAAACAGGCAATCAGCCCCAGCATTTT. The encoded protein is CASSLAFQTGNQPQHF.